This TCR beta chain came from a study of cytomegalovirus exposure and HLA in healthy donors. Primers included in the PCR were 60 Vbeta and 13 Jbeta primers. This table comes from immunoSEQ multiplex PCR, and its TCRdb copy is limited to in-frame clones, with some not included. Of over 150,000 clones listed, 68% are singletons. This CDR3 has 16 amino acids. Between the trimmed V and J ends, which lost 4 bases and 4 bases, there was a span of 20 bases. Germline V gene data show CDR1 as SGHRS and CDR2 as YFSETQ. The TCR was taken from a man over 45 in good health and CMV-seronegative. V gene TRBV5-1 combines with J gene TRBJ1-2; D might be TRBD1 (6 bases). Material: PBMCs. CDR3: CASSGGDNLGGYGYTF. CDR3 nucleotide sequence: TGCGCCAGCAGCGGGGGGGACAACCTAGGGGGCTATGGCTACACCTTC. The full variable domain, in which reference TRBV5-1 and TRBJ1-2 provide the parts outside the CDR3, is KAGVTQTPRYLIKTRGQQVTLSCSPISGHRSVSWYQQTPGQGLQFLFEYFSETQRNKGNFPGRFSGRQFSNSRSEMNVSTLELGDSALYLCASSGGDNLGGYGYTFGSGTRLTVV.